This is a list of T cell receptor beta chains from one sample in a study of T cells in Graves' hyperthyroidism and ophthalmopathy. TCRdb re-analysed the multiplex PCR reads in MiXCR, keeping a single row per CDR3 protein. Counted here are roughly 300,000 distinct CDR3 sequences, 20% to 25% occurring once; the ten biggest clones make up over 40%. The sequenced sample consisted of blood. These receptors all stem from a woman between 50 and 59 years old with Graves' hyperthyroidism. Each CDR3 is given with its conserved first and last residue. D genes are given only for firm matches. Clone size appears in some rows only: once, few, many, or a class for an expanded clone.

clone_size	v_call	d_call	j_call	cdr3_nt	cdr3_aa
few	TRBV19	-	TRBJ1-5	TGTGCCAGTAGTCCCTTCGACAGGACCAATCAGCCCCAGCATTTT	CASSPFDRTNQPQHF
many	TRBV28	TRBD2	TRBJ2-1	TGTGCCAGCAGTTTGTGGGGGACTAGCGGGGGGGGTGAGCAGTTCTTC	CASSLWGTSGGGEQFF
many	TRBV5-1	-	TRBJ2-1	TGCGCCAGCAGCTTGGTTACCATGAGTGTACGTGGGGGAAATGAGCAGTTCTTC	CASSLVTMSVRGGNEQFF
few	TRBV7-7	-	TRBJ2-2	TGTGCTAGCAGCCCGGGACTCCGGAACACCGGGGAGCTGTTTTTT	CASSPGLRNTGELFF
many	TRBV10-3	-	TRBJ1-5	TGTGCCATCAGTGAAGACACCTATAGCAATCAGCCCCAGCATTTT	CAISEDTYSNQPQHF
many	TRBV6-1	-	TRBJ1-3	TGTGCCAGCAGGCCCTACTCTGGAAACACCATATATTTT	CASRPYSGNTIYF
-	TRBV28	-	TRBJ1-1	TGTGCCAGCAGTTTACCCACACCAAGGGAGACTGAAGCTTTCTTT	CASSLPTPRETEAFF
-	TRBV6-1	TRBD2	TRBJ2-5	TGTGCCAGCAGCCGGAGGGCAGGGAGGGGAGAGGCCCAGTACTTC	CASSRRAGRGEAQYF
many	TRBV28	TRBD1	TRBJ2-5	TGTGCCAGCACCCCGCACGACAGGGAACAAGAGACCCAGTACTTC	CASTPHDREQETQYF
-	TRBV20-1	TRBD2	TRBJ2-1	TGCAGTGCTAGAGATCCTTTAGGAGCGGGAATCGACAATGAGCAGTTCTTC	CSARDPLGAGIDNEQFF
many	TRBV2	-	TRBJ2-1	TGTGCCAGCAGCTTAGATGAGCAGTTCTTC	CASSLDEQFF
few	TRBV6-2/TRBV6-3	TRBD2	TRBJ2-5	TGTGCCAGCACCCGGGACTACTTCAGGGAGACCCAGTACTTC	CASTRDYFRETQYF
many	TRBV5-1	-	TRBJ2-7	TGCGCCAGCAGCTTGGGAGGTGGCCGCGCGTACTACGAGCAGTACTTC	CASSLGGGRAYYEQYF
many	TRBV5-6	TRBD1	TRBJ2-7	TGTGCCAGCAGCTTAAGGACAGGGTACTACGAGCAGTACTTC	CASSLRTGYYEQYF